The 6 T cell receptor beta chains in this list originate from one sample, sequenced in a study of memory CD4+ T cells and cytomegalovirus serostatus. The sort gate was single viable CD3+CD4+CD8-CD45RO+ cells for memory CD4+ T cells. Clones were sequenced by immunoSEQ multiplex PCR, and TCRdb holds only the in-frame ones, with some missing. The table includes approximately 47,000 clones, around four fifths detected once. The sample taken for sequencing was memory CD4+ T cells from blood. The receptors here all came from an adult in good health and CMV-seronegative.

The CDR3 here is CASSSGGTTGELFF. The CDR3 DNA reads as TGTGCCAGCAGCTCAGGGGGCACCACCGGGGAGCTGTTTTTT. The chain couples TRBV7-3 to TRBJ2-2, with 8 nucleotides matching TRBD1. Germline CDR1 and CDR2: SGHTA and FQGTGA. The CDR3 contains 14 residues. Trimming took 4 bases from V and 4 from J; bases not matched to a gene: 2.

J is TRBJ1-2 and V is TRBV7-2, with D possibly TRBD1 on 6 matching bases. The CDR3 consists of 13 residues. CDR1 SGHTA and CDR2 FQGNSA come from the germline V gene. Trimming stripped 6 bases from V and 8 bases from J, with 16 bases between. The CDR3 protein is CASRVGGLGGYTF. The DNA for the CDR3 is TGTGCCAGCAGAGTAGGGGGGTTAGGAGGCTACACCTTC.

CDR3 DNA sequence: TGTGCCAGCAGTTCCTTTACCGGGACAGGGAGAAAAGCTTTCTTT. Protein sequence: CASSSFTGTGRKAFF. J is TRBJ1-1 and V is TRBV27; TRBD1 agrees at 9 bases. This CDR3 contains 15 residues. Losses at the gene ends were 4 bases for V and 9 bases for J; bases not matched to a gene: 12. Looked up from germline, CDR1 is MNHEY and CDR2 is SMNVEV (reference sequence).

The chain is built from TRBV28 and TRBJ1-6; no firm D call. Germline CDR1 MDHEN, CDR2 SYDVKM. The CDR3 sequence is 17 residues long. Trimming removed 10 bases from V and 7 bases from J, with 26 bases in between. The chain's CDR3 is CATKDHRGQDGNSPLHF. The DNA for the CDR3 is TGTGCCACAAAAGACCATAGAGGGCAGGATGGGAATTCACCCCTCCACTTT.

V gene TRBV28 combines with J gene TRBJ1-4; 7 bases line up with TRBD1. This CDR3 region has 14 residues. The V segment lost 6 bases and the J segment 4 bases; nucleotides outside the gene matches: 5. CDR1 is MDHEN, CDR2 SYDVKM, per germline. The DNA of the CDR3 is TGTGCCAGCAGGTTACAGGGGAATAATGAAAAACTGTTTTTT. Translated: CASRLQGNNEKLFF.

This clone occurred a few times. The CDR3 sequence is CASSGLAGGGDEQFF. In DNA form, the CDR3 reads TGTGCCAGCAGTGGGCTAGCGGGGGGCGGCGATGAGCAGTTCTTC. V is TRBV6-1 and J is TRBJ2-1; 11 bases agree with TRBD2. The CDR3 runs 15 residues. Germline V gives CDR1 MNHNS, CDR2 SASEGT. V was pared by 4 bases and J by 8 bases, with 7 bases of the junction left unmatched.